This TCR beta chain was captured by sequencing in a study of blood T cell repertoires in COVID-19 (dated by TCRdb to 2019 to 2021). A note on the overall study: Samples covering the acute and convalescent phases of COVID-19 were provided by collaborators in the United States, Italy and Spain. The material from the prospective study consisted of cDNA or gDNA derived from T cells, B-cell-depleted T cells, or PBMCs. Deeply sampled blood TCRbeta repertoires from subjects exposed to, actively infected with, or recovered from COVID-19 were included in the dataset. A freely available public database, intended as a resource for researchers studying the immune response to SARS-CoV-2, is where the repertoires were released. Samples were obtained from the ongoing ImmuneRACE study (first 160 participants) and from 1,254 subjects provided by 6 global collaborators. Nearly every sample came with metadata listing a de-identified subject ID, COVID-19 status, age in years and sex. Where HLA class I and class II types were available, the types were taken from metadata supplied by the sample provider, not from assay-based typing.

The immunoSEQ Assay, a bias-controlled multiplex PCR, was used to amplify TCRbeta CDR3 regions from genomic DNA. In the original analysis: Within the assay, amplification of reference gene primers was used to estimate how many nucleated cells each sample contained. To quantify the absolute abundance of each unique TCRbeta CDR3 rearrangement, sequence reads were collapsed and filtered. For each sample, productive Simpson clonality was calculated by taking the square root of Simpson's diversity index across productive rearrangements. Entries here come from immuneACCESS through TCRdb and include only in-frame sequences with V and J called. Some clones fail to appear in such tables; in the studies checked, an unresolved V gene covers under half of the shortfall, and the cause of the remainder is unknown. The DNA gave D and trimming, while V, J and clone size come from that table. The sample table contains some 260,000 clones; only one count was recorded for about 90% of them. Around 9.6% of the sample rests with the top ten.

Beyond this particular receptor, the publication reports: The amount of clinical and demographic metadata varied by source and participant and was provided uncurated.

About this clone: Its antigen remains undetermined. No clone much larger than this one lies a single base away; base qualities are absent.

One collaborating source in Seattle enrolled patients during active infection and followed them longitudinally through the course of disease. The collaborating institutions used their own protocols to collect whole blood in K2EDTA tubes. For TCRbeta analysis, collaborator samples were shipped as frozen whole blood, as isolated PBMCs, or as DNA extracted from either sample type. Trimming accounts for 5 bases at V and 12 bases at J, while the number of junction bases matched to no gene is 14. The germline V gene yields MNHEY for CDR1 and SVGEGT for CDR2. The CDR3 contains 14 residues, cysteine and phenylalanine counted. Kept here is only the CDR3 DNA, which spans 42 bases and is read in frame from base 1.

Source material: peripheral blood. This receptor was identified in a woman aged 70-85 years with COVID-19, enrolled during active disease. This sequence uses TRBV6-2 or TRBV6-3 and TRBJ1-1; TRBD1 matches 8 bases in the middle. CDR3 region: CASSQGRDRILPFF. The nucleotide sequence is TGTGCCAGCAGTCAAGGCCGGGACAGGATCCTTCCTTTCTTT.